This T cell receptor beta chain is drawn from a study of cytomegalovirus exposure and HLA in healthy donors. Findings of the study overall: HLA alleles were associated with roughly 17,000 TCR beta sequences in a later analysis at 0.05 false discovery rate. Despite most TCR sequences being rare, some public TCRs occurred in many donors. TCR beta sequences reportedly predicted most subjects' HLA-A and HLA-B alleles accurately.

V shed 7 bases, J shed 4 bases, and the junction held 11 bases outside the gene matches. The V gene's germline CDR1 is MNHNY and CDR2 SVGAGI (reference sequence). The CDR3 loop spans 15 amino acids. Of note for this clone: Its antigen remains unknown.

The PCR was carried out with 60 Vbeta primers and 13 Jbeta primers. The assay was immunoSEQ multiplex PCR, and TCRdb's table has in-frame clones only and misses some. The sample includes approximately 110,000 clones, around two thirds of them seen just once. This receptor was taken from a middle-aged woman in good health and CMV-seropositive. Sequencing was done on a sample of PBMCs. The J gene is TRBJ1-1, the V gene TRBV6-6; 8 positions agree with TRBD1. This CDR3 is CASTPGQGRGTEAFF. The CDR3 DNA follows: TGTGCCAGCACCCCCGGACAGGGCCGAGGCACTGAAGCTTTCTTT.